The rows below give T cell receptor beta chains drawn from one sample of a study of CD8 T cells in ankylosing spondylitis. TCRdb reprocessed the 5' RACE reads with MiXCR, giving one entry per CDR3 protein. The table lists 700,000 to 850,000 distinct CDR3 sequences, roughly 12% of them singletons. Sequenced input: blood, either unsorted or a sorted T cell fraction (not recorded which). The receptors shown here come from a male donor with ankylosing spondylitis. Both conserved end residues are part of each CDR3. A D gene is named only where the DNA matches it firmly. Not every row has a clone size; where given, it reads once, few, many or a size class.

v_gene: TRBV18
j_gene: TRBJ2-5
d_gene: NA
len: 14
abundance: NA
CDR3aa: CASSPQGLKEAQYF
CDR3nt: TGTGCCAGCTCACCACAGGGGTTGAAAGAGGCCCAGTACTTC

v_gene: TRBV28
j_gene: TRBJ2-4
d_gene: TRBD2
len: 12
abundance: few
CDR3aa: CASMSLAGIQYF
CDR3nt: TGTGCCAGCATGAGCCTAGCGGGTATTCAGTACTTC

v_gene: TRBV5-6
j_gene: TRBJ1-6
d_gene: NA
len: 16
abundance: NA
CDR3aa: CASSWRMASYNSPLHF
CDR3nt: TGTGCCAGCAGCTGGAGGATGGCCTCCTATAATTCACCCCTCCACTTT

v_gene: TRBV5-6
j_gene: TRBJ2-7
d_gene: NA
len: 14
abundance: NA
CDR3aa: CASSLRQVNYEQYF
CDR3nt: TGTGCCAGCAGCCTAAGACAGGTGAACTACGAGCAGTACTTC

v_gene: TRBV15
j_gene: TRBJ1-4
d_gene: NA
len: 16
abundance: few
CDR3aa: CATSRDNQGSGEKLFF
CDR3nt: TGTGCCACCAGCAGAGATAACCAGGGGAGTGGTGAAAAACTGTTTTTT

v_gene: TRBV7-2
j_gene: TRBJ1-1
d_gene: NA
len: 15
abundance: few
CDR3aa: CASSLQDGANTEAFF
CDR3nt: TGTGCCAGCAGCTTACAGGACGGGGCGAACACTGAAGCTTTCTTT

v_gene: TRBV6-2/TRBV6-3
j_gene: TRBJ2-1
d_gene: TRBD2
len: 19
abundance: NA
CDR3aa: CASSYKVSGGERPRNEQFF
CDR3nt: TGTGCCAGCAGTTACAAAGTTAGCGGGGGTGAGAGACCGCGGAATGAGCAGTTCTTC

v_gene: TRBV28
j_gene: TRBJ2-2
d_gene: NA
len: 13
abundance: NA
CDR3aa: CASREGNTGELFF
CDR3nt: TGTGCCAGCAGGGAAGGGAACACCGGGGAGCTGTTTTTT

v_gene: TRBV28
j_gene: TRBJ2-7
d_gene: NA
len: 14
abundance: NA
CDR3aa: CASNTGLLFYEQYF
CDR3nt: TGTGCCAGCAACACCGGACTCCTTTTCTACGAGCAGTACTTC

v_gene: TRBV4-3
j_gene: TRBJ2-3
d_gene: TRBD2
len: 19
abundance: few
CDR3aa: CASSQEGPSGGLFRDTQYF
CDR3nt: TGCGCCAGCAGCCAAGAAGGACCTAGCGGGGGGTTATTTAGGGATACGCAGTATTTT

v_gene: TRBV7-9
j_gene: TRBJ2-1
d_gene: TRBD2
len: 17
abundance: few
CDR3aa: CASSSSGALPRRNEQFF
CDR3nt: TGTGCCAGCAGCTCTAGCGGAGCGCTCCCTCGGAGGAATGAGCAGTTCTTC

v_gene: TRBV20-1
j_gene: TRBJ1-6
d_gene: TRBD1
len: 13
abundance: many
CDR3aa: CSALGTANSPLHF
CDR3nt: TGCAGTGCTCTCGGGACAGCCAATTCACCCCTCCACTTT

v_gene: TRBV12-3/TRBV12-4
j_gene: TRBJ2-7
d_gene: NA
len: 15
abundance: few
CDR3aa: CASTLRHGSINEQYF
CDR3nt: TGTGCCAGCACCTTACGCCATGGAAGTATAAACGAGCAGTACTTC